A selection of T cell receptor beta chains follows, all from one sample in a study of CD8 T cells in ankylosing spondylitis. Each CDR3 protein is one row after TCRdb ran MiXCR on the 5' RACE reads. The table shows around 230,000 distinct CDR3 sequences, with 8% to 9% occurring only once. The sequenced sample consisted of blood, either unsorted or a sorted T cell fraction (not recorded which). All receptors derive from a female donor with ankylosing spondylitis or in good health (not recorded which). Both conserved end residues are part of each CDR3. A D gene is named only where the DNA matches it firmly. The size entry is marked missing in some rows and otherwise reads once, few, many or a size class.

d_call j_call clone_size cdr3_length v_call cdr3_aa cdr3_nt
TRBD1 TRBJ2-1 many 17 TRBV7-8 CASSQGPGTGERNEQFF TGTGCCAGCAGCCAGGGTCCCGGGACAGGGGAGAGGAATGAGCAGTTCTTC
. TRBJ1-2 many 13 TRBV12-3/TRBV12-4 CASSIQGTMGYTF TGTGCCAGCAGTATACAGGGAACTATGGGCTACACCTTC
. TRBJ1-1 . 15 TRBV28 CASSTTTTGATEAFF TGTGCCAGCAGTACTACGACAACAGGAGCAACTGAAGCTTTCTTT
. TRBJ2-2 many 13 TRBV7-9 CASSLGRPWELFF TGTGCCAGCAGCTTGGGGCGACCCTGGGAGCTGTTTTTT
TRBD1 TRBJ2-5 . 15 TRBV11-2 CASSASTWTGGRKYF TGTGCCAGCAGCGCTTCAACCTGGACAGGCGGAAGAAAGTACTTC
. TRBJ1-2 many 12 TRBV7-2 CASSSLLGGYTF TGTGCCAGCAGCTCACTTTTGGGAGGCTACACCTTC
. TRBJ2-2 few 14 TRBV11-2 CASSFGPEAGELFF TGTGCCAGCAGCTTCGGGCCCGAGGCCGGGGAGCTGTTTTTT
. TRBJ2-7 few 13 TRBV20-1 CSAIVGVLYEQYF TGCAGTGCCATAGTAGGGGTTTTATACGAGCAGTACTTC
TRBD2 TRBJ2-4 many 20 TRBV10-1 CASSGNASGTSGGAKNIQYF TGCGCCAGCAGTGGAAACGCTAGCGGGACGTCTGGAGGTGCCAAAAACATTCAGTACTTC
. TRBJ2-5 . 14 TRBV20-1 CSASSQMYQETQYF TGCAGTGCTAGCAGTCAGATGTACCAAGAGACCCAGTACTTC
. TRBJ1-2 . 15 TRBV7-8 CASSLTIAGRAGYTF TGTGCCAGCAGCTTAACCATTGCTGGTCGGGCTGGCTACACCTTC
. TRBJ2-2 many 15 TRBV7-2 CASSLLYRGTGELFF TGTGCCAGCAGCTTACTCTATCGGGGCACCGGGGAGCTGTTTTTT
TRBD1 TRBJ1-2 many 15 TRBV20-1 CSARTGKGTNYGYTF TGCAGTGCCAGGACAGGGAAAGGGACTAACTATGGCTACACCTTC
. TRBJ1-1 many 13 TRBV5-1 CASSLGVDSEAFF TGCGCCAGCAGCTTGGGAGTCGACTCTGAAGCTTTCTTT
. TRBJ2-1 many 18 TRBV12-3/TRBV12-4 CASGPSGRGGMHYNEQFF TGTGCCAGCGGCCCTAGTGGACGAGGAGGAATGCACTACAATGAGCAGTTCTTC
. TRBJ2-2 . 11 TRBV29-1 CSVESTGELFF TGCAGCGTTGAGTCTACCGGGGAGCTGTTTTTT
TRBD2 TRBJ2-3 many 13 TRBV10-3 CATQSGSEDTQYF TGTGCCACCCAAAGCGGGAGCGAGGATACGCAGTATTTT
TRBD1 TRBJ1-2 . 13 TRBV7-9 CATPDRGGYGYTF TGTGCCACCCCAGACAGGGGGGGATATGGCTACACCTTC
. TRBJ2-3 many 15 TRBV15 CATSRDGVGTDTQYF TGTGCCACCAGCAGAGATGGGGTAGGCACAGATACGCAGTATTTT
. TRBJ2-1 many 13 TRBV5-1 CASSLGLGVEQFF TGCGCCAGCAGCTTGGGGCTAGGGGTTGAGCAGTTCTTC
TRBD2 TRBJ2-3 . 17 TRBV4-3 CASSQDWGGRGTDTQYF TGCGCCAGCAGCCAAGATTGGGGAGGGAGGGGCACAGATACGCAGTATTTT
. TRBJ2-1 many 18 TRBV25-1 CASSELEVKVALYNEQFF TGTGCCAGCAGTGAACTGGAAGTTAAGGTGGCTCTCTACAATGAGCAGTTCTTC
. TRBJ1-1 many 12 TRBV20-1 CSASGGKAEAFF TGCAGTGCTAGTGGCGGTAAGGCTGAAGCTTTCTTT
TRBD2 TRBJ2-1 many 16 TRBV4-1 CASSLWEGLDNNEQFF TGCGCCAGCAGCCTGTGGGAGGGACTCGACAACAATGAGCAGTTCTTC
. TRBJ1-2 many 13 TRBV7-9 CASSDGQSHGYTF TGTGCCAGCAGCGATGGACAGTCCCATGGCTACACCTTC
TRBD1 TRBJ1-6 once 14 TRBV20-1 CSAGGTGIHSPLHF TGCAGTGCTGGTGGGACAGGGATACATTCACCCCTCCACTTT
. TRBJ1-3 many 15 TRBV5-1 CASSWEGSSGNTIYF TGCGCCAGCAGCTGGGAGGGAAGCTCTGGAAACACCATATATTTT
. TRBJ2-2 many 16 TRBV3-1 CASSQGSASPLGELFF TGTGCCAGCAGCCAAGGCTCGGCTAGCCCCCTAGGGGAGCTGTTTTTT
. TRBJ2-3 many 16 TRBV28 CASSPSGAELTDTQYF TGTGCCAGCAGCCCTTCGGGGGCGGAGCTCACAGATACGCAGTATTTT
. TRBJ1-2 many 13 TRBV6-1 CASRIRQDYGYTF TGTGCCAGCAGGATTCGGCAGGACTATGGCTACACCTTC